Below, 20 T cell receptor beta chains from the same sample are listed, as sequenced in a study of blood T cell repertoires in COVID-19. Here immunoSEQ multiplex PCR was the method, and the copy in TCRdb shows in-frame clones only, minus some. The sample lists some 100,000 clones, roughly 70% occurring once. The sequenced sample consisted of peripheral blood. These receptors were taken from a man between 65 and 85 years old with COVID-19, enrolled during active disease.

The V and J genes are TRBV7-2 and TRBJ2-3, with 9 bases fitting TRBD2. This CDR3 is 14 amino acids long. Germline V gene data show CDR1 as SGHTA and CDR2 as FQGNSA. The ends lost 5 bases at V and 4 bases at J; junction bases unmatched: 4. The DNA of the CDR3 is TGTGCCAGCAGCCCCGGGACTAGCCCAGATACGCAGTATTTT. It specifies CASSPGTSPDTQYF. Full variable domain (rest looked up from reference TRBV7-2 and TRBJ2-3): GAGVSQSPSNKVTEKGKDVELRCDPISGHTALYWYRQSLGQGLEFLIYFQGNSAPDKSGLPSDRFSAERTGGSVSTLTIQRTQQEDSAVYLCASSPGTSPDTQYFGPGTRLTVL.

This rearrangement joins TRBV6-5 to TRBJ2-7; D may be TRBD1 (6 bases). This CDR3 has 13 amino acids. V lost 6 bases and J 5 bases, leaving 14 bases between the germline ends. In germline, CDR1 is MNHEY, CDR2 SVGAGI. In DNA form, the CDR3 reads TGTGCCAGCAGAACACAGGGATTTGACGAGCAGTACTTC. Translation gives CASRTQGFDEQYF.

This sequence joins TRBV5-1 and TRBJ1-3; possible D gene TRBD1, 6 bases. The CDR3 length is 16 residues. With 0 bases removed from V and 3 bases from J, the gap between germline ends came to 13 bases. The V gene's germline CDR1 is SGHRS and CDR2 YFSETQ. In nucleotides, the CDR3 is TGCGCCAGCAGCTTGGTCGGGGGGGCTGGTGGAAACACCATATATTTT. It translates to CASSLVGGAGGNTIYF.

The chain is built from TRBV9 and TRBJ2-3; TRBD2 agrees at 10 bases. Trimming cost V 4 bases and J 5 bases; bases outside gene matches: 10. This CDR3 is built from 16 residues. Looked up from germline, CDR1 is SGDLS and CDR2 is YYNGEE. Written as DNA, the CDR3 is TGTGCCAGCAGCAAACTAGCGGGATTATGGGGAGATACGCAGTATTTT. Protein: CASSKLAGLWGDTQYF.

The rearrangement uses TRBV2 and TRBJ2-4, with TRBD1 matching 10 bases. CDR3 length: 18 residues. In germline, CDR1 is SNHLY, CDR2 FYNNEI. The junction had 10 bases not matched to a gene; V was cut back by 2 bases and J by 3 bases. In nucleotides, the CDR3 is TGTGCCAGCAGTGAATTTGGGGGACAGGGGTCATTCAAAAACATTCAGTACTTC. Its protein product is CASSEFGGQGSFKNIQYF. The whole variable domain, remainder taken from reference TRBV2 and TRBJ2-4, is EPEVTQTPSHQVTQMGQEVILRCVPISNHLYFYWYRQILGQKVEFLVSFYNNEISEKSEIFDDQFSVERPDGSNFTLKIRSTKLEDSAMYFCASSEFGGQGSFKNIQYFGAGTRLSVL.

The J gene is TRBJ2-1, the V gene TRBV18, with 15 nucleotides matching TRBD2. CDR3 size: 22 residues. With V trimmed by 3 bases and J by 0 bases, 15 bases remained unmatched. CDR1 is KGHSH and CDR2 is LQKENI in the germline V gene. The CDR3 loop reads CASSPGLAGGREGIRSYNEQFF. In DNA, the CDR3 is TGTGCCAGCTCACCGGGACTAGCGGGAGGTCGAGAAGGGATACGCTCCTACAATGAGCAGTTCTTC. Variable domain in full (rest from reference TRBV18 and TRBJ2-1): NAGVMQNPRHLVRRRGQEARLRCSPMKGHSHVYWYRQLPEEGLKFMVYLQKENIIDESGMPKERFSAEFPKEGPSILRIQQVVRGDSAAYFCASSPGLAGGREGIRSYNEQFFGPGTRLTVL.

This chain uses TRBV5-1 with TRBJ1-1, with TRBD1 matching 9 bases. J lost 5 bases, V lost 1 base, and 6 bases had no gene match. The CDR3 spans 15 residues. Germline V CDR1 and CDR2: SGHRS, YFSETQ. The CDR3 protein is CASSLRGQGGTEAFF. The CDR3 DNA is TGCGCCAGCAGCTTGCGGGGACAGGGTGGGACTGAAGCTTTCTTT.

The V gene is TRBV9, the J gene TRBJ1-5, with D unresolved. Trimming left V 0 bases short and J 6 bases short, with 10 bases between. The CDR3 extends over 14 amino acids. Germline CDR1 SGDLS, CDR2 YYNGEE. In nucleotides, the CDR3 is TGTGCCAGCAGCGTAGGGCCAGAGGGTCAGCCCCAGCATTTT. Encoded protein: CASSVGPEGQPQHF.

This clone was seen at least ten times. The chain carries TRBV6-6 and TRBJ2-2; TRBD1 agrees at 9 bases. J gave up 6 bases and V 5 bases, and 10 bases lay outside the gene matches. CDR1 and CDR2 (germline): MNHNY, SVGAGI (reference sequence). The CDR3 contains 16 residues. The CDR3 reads CASSGGQGRASGELFF. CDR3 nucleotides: TGTGCCAGCAGTGGCGGACAGGGGCGCGCATCCGGGGAGCTGTTTTTT.

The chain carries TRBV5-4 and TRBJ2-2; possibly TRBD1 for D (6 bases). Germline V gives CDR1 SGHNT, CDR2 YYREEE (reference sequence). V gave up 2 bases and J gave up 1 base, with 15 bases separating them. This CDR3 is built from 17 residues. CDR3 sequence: CASSLRQARLNTGELFF. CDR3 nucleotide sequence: TGTGCCAGCAGCTTAAGACAGGCTCGCCTGAACACCGGGGAGCTGTTTTTT. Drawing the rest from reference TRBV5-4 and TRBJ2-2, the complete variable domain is ETGVTQSPTHLIKTRGQQVTLRCSSQSGHNTVSWYQQALGQGPQFIFQYYREEENGRGNFPPRFSGLQFPNYSSELNVNALELDDSALYLCASSLRQARLNTGELFFGEGSRLTVL.

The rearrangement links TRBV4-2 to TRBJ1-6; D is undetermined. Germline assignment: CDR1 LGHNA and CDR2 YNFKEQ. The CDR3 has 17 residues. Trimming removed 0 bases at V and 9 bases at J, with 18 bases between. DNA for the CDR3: TGTGCCAGCAGCCAAGATACCGGATCGCTTCGGGGTTCACCCCTCCACTTT. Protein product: CASSQDTGSLRGSPLHF.

The CDR3 loop reads CASSSTGTEAFF. The CDR3 region has the DNA TGTGCCAGCAGTTCAACCGGGACAGAAGCTTTCTTT. V and J are TRBV6-5 and TRBJ1-1; possibly TRBD1 for D (6 bases). Trimming cost V 4 bases and J 8 bases, with 11 bases left between them. This CDR3 contains 12 residues. Germline CDR1 MNHEY, CDR2 SVGAGI.

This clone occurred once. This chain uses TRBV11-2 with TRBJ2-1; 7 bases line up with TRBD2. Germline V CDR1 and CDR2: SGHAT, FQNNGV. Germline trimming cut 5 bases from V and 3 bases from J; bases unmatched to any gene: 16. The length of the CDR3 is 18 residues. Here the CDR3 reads CASSASSLRGGRYNEQFF. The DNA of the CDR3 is TGTGCCAGCAGCGCCTCCTCGTTACGGGGAGGGCGCTACAATGAGCAGTTCTTC.

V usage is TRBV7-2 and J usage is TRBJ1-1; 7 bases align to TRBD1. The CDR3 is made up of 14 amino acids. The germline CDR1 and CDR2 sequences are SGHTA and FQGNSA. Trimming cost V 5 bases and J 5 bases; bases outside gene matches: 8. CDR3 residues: CASSPQGGVTEAFF. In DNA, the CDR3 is TGTGCCAGCAGCCCCCAGGGGGGCGTGACTGAAGCTTTCTTT.

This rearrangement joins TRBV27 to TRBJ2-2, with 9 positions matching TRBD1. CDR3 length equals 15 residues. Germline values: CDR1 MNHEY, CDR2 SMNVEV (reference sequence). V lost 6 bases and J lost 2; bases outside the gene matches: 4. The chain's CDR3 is CASSPDRGNTGELFF. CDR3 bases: TGTGCCAGCAGCCCGGACAGGGGTAACACCGGGGAGCTGTTTTTT.

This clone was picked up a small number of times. The CDR3 spells CASSRAMSNTEAFF. The CDR3 nucleotides read TGTGCCAGCAGCCGCGCGATGAGTAACACTGAAGCTTTCTTT. The gene calls are TRBV3-1 (or the pseudogene TRBV3-2) and TRBJ1-1; D not resolved. With 4 bases removed from V and 2 bases from J, the gap between germline ends came to 11 bases. CDR1 is LGHDT, CDR2 YNNKEL, per germline (reference sequence). This CDR3 is 14 amino acids long.

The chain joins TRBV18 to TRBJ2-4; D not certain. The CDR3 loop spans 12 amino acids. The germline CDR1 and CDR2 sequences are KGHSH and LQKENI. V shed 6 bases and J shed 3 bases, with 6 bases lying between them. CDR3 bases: TGTGCCAGCTCGCCCAGCAAAAACATTCAGTACTTC. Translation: CASSPSKNIQYF. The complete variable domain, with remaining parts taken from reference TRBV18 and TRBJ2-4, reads NAGVMQNPRHLVRRRGQEARLRCSPMKGHSHVYWYRQLPEEGLKFMVYLQKENIIDESGMPKERFSAEFPKEGPSILRIQQVVRGDSAAYFCASSPSKNIQYFGAGTRLSVL.

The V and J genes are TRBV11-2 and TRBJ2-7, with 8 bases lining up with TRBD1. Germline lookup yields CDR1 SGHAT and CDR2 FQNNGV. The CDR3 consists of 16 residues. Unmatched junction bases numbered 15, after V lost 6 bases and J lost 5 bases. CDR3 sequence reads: CASSPKGMDRVHEQYF. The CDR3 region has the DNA TGTGCCAGCAGTCCCAAGGGAATGGACAGGGTACACGAGCAGTACTTC.

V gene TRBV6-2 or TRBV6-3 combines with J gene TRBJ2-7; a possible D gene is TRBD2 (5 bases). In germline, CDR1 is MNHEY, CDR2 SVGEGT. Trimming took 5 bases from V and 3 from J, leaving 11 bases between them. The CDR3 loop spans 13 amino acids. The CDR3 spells CASSTTGYYEQYF. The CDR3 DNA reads TGTGCCAGCAGTACCACGGGGTACTACGAGCAGTACTTC.

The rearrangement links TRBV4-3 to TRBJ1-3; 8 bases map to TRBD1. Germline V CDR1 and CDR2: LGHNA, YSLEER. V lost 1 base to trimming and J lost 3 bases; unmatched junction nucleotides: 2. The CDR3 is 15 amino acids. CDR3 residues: CASSQGQGRGNTIYF. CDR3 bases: TGCGCCAGCAGCCAAGGACAGGGGCGTGGAAACACCATATATTTT.